The clone carrying this TCR beta chain was recorded a few times. Its matching antigen is unknown. One end of the junction fails to match germline, which may point to a read error. TCRdb itself ran the reads through MiXCR, one entry per CDR3 protein. The table lists roughly 80,000 distinct CDR3 sequences, 24% of them singletons. The data stem from a study of T cell repertoires in cytomegalovirus infection. Findings and caveats of the study: Clonotypes of TCR beta that were HLA-C-restricted and CMV-specific dominated the ex vivo response.

The TCR sequence derives from a human donor in good health (CMV status not recorded). Some clones in this sample may be carry-over from other donors' samples. The starting material was CD8+ T cells from cultured PBMCs, obtained from culture after CMV antigen stimulation.

This CDR3 reads CASSFGQNPLF. The DNA of the CDR3 is TGTGCCAGCAGTTTTGGACAGAACCCTCTCTTC. The chain links TRBV6-2 or TRBV6-3 to TRBJ2-7, with a possible D match to TRBD1 (6 bases). The CDR3 runs to 11 residues. Germline values: CDR1 MNHEY, CDR2 SVGEGT.